This is a list of T cell receptor beta chains from one sample in a study of shared clonotypes between healthy human individuals. The protocol was immunoSEQ multiplex PCR, while the TCRdb copy is restricted to in-frame clones and leaves out a portion. The sample holds over 1.5 million clones, approximately 98% seen once. Source material: naive CD4+ T cells sorted from blood. The source is a man aged 25 to 40 in good health. The CDR3 runs from the conserved cysteine through the conserved F or W.

j_gene: TRBJ2-7
v_gene: TRBV28
CDR3aa: CASTHRVGGYEQYF

j_gene: TRBJ2-1
v_gene: TRBV2
CDR3aa: CASRLRQGQQFF

j_gene: TRBJ1-1
v_gene: TRBV28
CDR3aa: CASRGWGTEAFF

j_gene: TRBJ2-4
v_gene: TRBV5-6
CDR3aa: CASSMRIAGPKNIQYF

j_gene: TRBJ1-2
v_gene: TRBV9
CDR3aa: CASSIGTAANYGYTF

j_gene: TRBJ1-5
v_gene: TRBV11-2
CDR3aa: CASSEGAGVSNQPQHF

j_gene: TRBJ2-4
v_gene: TRBV18
CDR3aa: CASSPSPVRQVGAKNIQYF

j_gene: TRBJ2-7
v_gene: TRBV28
CDR3aa: CASSPWDFDEQYF

j_gene: TRBJ2-7
v_gene: TRBV5-4
CDR3aa: CASSLLGPEYEQYF

j_gene: TRBJ2-7
v_gene: TRBV11-3
CDR3aa: CASSLDRTGAGEQYF

j_gene: TRBJ2-5
v_gene: TRBV4-1
CDR3aa: CASSQGRPETQYF

j_gene: TRBJ1-1
v_gene: TRBV4-3
CDR3aa: CASSQDRGRVAFF

j_gene: TRBJ2-7
v_gene: TRBV7-8
CDR3aa: CASSLTATAEQYF

j_gene: TRBJ2-7
v_gene: TRBV28
CDR3aa: CATLTTSGSSYEQYF

j_gene: TRBJ2-3
v_gene: TRBV4-3
CDR3aa: CASSQDLLAGAGTDTQYF

j_gene: TRBJ2-5
v_gene: TRBV5-1
CDR3aa: CASSLTGPRETQYF

j_gene: TRBJ2-3
v_gene: TRBV7-9
CDR3aa: CASSFSGSTDTQYF

j_gene: TRBJ2-7
v_gene: TRBV7-9
CDR3aa: CASSPLMEQYF

j_gene: TRBJ2-3
v_gene: TRBV18
CDR3aa: CASSHQGDTQYF

j_gene: TRBJ2-5
v_gene: TRBV21-1
CDR3aa: CASSKGKGAGETQYF

j_gene: TRBJ2-7
v_gene: TRBV5-4
CDR3aa: CASSRKDSDEQYF

j_gene: TRBJ2-5
v_gene: TRBV11-2
CDR3aa: CASSLQLPETQYF

j_gene: TRBJ1-1
v_gene: TRBV5-4
CDR3aa: CASSLQVGPRNTEAFF

j_gene: TRBJ2-1
v_gene: TRBV5-4
CDR3aa: CASSLLAGVRSPQFF

j_gene: TRBJ2-7
v_gene: TRBV7-8
CDR3aa: CASSLAEVAGSYEQYF

j_gene: TRBJ1-4
v_gene: TRBV7-6
CDR3aa: CASSSPQGAWGFEEKLFF

j_gene: TRBJ2-3
v_gene: TRBV9
CDR3aa: CASSVTSRTSGRSTDTQYF

j_gene: TRBJ1-1
v_gene: TRBV11-2
CDR3aa: CASSLSPDSEAFF

j_gene: TRBJ2-7
v_gene: TRBV5-5
CDR3aa: CASTIGVYEQYF

j_gene: TRBJ2-2
v_gene: TRBV5-1
CDR3aa: CASSLGLWGNTGELFF

j_gene: TRBJ2-5
v_gene: TRBV14
CDR3aa: CASSRRPGLDQETQYF

j_gene: TRBJ1-4
v_gene: TRBV28
CDR3aa: CASSLIAGALLSEKLFF

j_gene: TRBJ2-5
v_gene: TRBV6-5
CDR3aa: CASKTQGSQETQYF

j_gene: TRBJ2-1
v_gene: TRBV6-4
CDR3aa: CASSAGGSGWNEQFF

j_gene: TRBJ1-5
v_gene: TRBV28
CDR3aa: CASRSGQGPNQPQHF

j_gene: TRBJ2-5
v_gene: TRBV27
CDR3aa: CASRTQRQGGETQYF

j_gene: TRBJ2-6
v_gene: TRBV30
CDR3aa: CAWRHRGGANVLTF

j_gene: TRBJ2-6
v_gene: TRBV18
CDR3aa: CASSGQSSGANVLTF

j_gene: TRBJ1-5
v_gene: TRBV27
CDR3aa: CASSFRSGGRLRQPQHF

j_gene: TRBJ1-4
v_gene: TRBV6-5
CDR3aa: CASRPPEGKLFF

j_gene: TRBJ2-2
v_gene: TRBV5-1
CDR3aa: CASSLPLQEYRGELFF

j_gene: TRBJ2-7
v_gene: TRBV30
CDR3aa: CAWDRTYEQYF